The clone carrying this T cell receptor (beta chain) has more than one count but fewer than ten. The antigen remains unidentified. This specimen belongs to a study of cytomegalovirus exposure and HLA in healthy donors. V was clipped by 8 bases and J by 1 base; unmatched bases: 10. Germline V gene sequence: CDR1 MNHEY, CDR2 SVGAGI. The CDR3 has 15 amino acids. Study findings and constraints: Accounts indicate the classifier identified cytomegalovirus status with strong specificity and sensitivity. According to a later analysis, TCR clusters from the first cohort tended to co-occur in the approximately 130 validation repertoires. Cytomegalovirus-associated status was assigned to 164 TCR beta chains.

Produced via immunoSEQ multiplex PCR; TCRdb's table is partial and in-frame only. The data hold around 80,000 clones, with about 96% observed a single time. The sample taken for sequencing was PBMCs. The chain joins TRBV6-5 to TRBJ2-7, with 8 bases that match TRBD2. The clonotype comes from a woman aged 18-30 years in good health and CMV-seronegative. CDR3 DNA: TGTGCCAGCCGGCGGAGCGGGAGTGTTTCCTACGAGCAGTACTTC. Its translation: CASRRSGSVSYEQYF.